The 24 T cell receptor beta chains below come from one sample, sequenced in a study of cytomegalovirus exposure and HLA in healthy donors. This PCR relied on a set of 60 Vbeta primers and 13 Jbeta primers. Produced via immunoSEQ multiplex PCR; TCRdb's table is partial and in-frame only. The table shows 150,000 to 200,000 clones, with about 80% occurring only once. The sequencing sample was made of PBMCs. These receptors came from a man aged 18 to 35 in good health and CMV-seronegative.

CDR3 protein: CASSLVRTSGGALNTQYF. The CDR3 nucleotides read TGCGCCAGCAGCTTGGTTAGGACTAGCGGGGGGGCCTTAAATACGCAGTATTTT. The chain carries TRBV5-1 and TRBJ2-3, with 15 bases that match TRBD2. J gave up 7 bases and V 0 bases, and 9 bases lay outside the gene matches. This CDR3 spans 18 amino acids. Germline CDR1 and CDR2: SGHRS and YFSETQ.

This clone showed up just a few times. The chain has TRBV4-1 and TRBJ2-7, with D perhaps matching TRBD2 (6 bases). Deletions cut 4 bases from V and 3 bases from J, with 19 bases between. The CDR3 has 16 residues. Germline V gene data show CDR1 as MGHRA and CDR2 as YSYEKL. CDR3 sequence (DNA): TGCGCCAGCAGCCGGGGCGGGATGCTAACCGACTACGAGCAGTACTTC. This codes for CASSRGGMLTDYEQYF.

CDR3 amino acids: CASSQGAAPARYSNQPQHF. Here the CDR3 DNA reads TGTGCCAGCAGCCAAGGGGCAGCACCAGCTCGTTATAGCAATCAGCCCCAGCATTTT. J is TRBJ1-5 and V is TRBV4-2, with no clear D. V shed 1 base and J shed 0 bases, with 19 bases lying between them. Per the germline V gene, CDR1 is LGHNA and CDR2 is YNFKEQ. CDR3 length equals 19 residues.

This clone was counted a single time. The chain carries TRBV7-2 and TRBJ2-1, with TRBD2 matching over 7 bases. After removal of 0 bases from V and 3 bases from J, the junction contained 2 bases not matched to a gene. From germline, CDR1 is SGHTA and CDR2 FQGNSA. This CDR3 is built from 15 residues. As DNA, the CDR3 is TGTGCCAGCAGCTTAGCGGGAGGGATCTACAATGAGCAGTTCTTC. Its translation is CASSLAGGIYNEQFF.

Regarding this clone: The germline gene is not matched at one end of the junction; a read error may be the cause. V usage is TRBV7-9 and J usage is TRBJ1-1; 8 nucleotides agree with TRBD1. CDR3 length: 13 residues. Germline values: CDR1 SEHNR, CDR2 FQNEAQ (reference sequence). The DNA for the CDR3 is TGTTCCAGCAGCCGACAGGGGTGGACTGAAGCTTTCTTT. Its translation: CSSSRQGWTEAFF.

CDR3: CASSQEAVNSYEQYF. The CDR3 region has the DNA TGCGCCAGCAGCCAAGAGGCGGTTAACTCCTACGAGCAGTACTTC. J is TRBJ2-7 and V is TRBV4-3; no clear D. Trimming left V 0 bases short and J 0 bases short, with 9 bases between. There are 15 residues in the CDR3. The V gene's germline CDR1 is LGHNA and CDR2 YSLEER.

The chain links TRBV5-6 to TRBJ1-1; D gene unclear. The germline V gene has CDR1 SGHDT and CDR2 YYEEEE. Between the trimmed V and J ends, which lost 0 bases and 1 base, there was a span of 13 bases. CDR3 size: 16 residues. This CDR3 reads CASSLDGGLGNTEAFF. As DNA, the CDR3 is TGTGCCAGCAGCTTGGACGGTGGGCTCGGGAACACTGAAGCTTTCTTT.

DNA for the CDR3: TGCGCCAGCAGCCTTGTAATTGCAACTAATGAAAAACTGTTTTTT. Its translation is CASSLVIATNEKLFF. The chain joins TRBV4-3 to TRBJ1-4; D not certain. Germline CDR1 LGHNA, CDR2 YSLEER. V lost 4 bases, J lost 0 bases, and 9 bases lay in between. The CDR3 is made up of 15 amino acids.

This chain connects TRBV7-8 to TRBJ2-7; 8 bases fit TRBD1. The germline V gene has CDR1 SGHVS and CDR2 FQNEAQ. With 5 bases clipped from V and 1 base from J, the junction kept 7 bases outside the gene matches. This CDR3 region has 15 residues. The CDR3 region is CASSIPTGGSYEQYF. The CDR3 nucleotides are TGTGCCAGCAGCATACCAACAGGGGGGTCCTACGAGCAGTACTTC. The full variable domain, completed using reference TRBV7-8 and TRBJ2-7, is GAGVSQSPRYKVAKRGQDVALRCDPISGHVSLFWYQQALGQGPEFLTYFQNEAQLDKSGLPSDRFFAERPEGSVSTLKIQRTQQEDSAVYLCASSIPTGGSYEQYFGPGTRLTVT.

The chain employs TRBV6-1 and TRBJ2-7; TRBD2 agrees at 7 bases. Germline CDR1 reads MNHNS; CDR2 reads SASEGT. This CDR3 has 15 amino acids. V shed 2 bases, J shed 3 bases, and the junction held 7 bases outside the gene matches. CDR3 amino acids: CASSELAAGVYEQYF. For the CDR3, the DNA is TGTGCCAGCAGTGAACTAGCTGCGGGAGTCTACGAGCAGTACTTC.

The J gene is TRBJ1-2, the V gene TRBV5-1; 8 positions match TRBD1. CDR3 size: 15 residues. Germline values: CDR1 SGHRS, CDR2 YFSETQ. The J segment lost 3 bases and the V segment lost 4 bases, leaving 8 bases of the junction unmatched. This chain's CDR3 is CASSPTGEDYYGYTF. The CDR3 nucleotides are TGCGCCAGCAGCCCGACAGGGGAAGATTACTATGGCTACACCTTC.

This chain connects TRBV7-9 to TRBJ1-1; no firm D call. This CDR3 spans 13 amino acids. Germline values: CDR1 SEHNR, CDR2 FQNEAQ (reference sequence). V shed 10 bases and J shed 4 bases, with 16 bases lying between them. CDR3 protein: CATLSGVSTEAFF. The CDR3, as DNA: TGTGCCACCTTAAGCGGGGTGAGCACTGAAGCTTTCTTT. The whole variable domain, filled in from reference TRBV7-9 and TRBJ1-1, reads DTGVSQNPRHKITKRGQNVTFRCDPISEHNRLYWYRQTLGQGPEFLTYFQNEAQLEKSRLLSDRFSAERPKGSFSTLEIQRTEQGDSAMYLCATLSGVSTEAFFGQGTRLTVV.

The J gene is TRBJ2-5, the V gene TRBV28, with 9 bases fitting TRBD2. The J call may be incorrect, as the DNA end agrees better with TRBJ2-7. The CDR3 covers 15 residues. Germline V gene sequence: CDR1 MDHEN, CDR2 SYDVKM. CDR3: CASSKEGGRAYEQYF. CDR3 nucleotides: TGTGCCAGCAGCAAAGAAGGCGGGAGGGCCTACGAGCAGTACTTC.

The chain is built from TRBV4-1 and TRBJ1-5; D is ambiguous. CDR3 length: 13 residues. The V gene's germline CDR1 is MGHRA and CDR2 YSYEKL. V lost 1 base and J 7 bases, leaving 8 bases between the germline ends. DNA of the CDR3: TGCGCCAGCAGCCAAGTAGGCGGCCAGCCCCAGCATTTT. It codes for CASSQVGGQPQHF.

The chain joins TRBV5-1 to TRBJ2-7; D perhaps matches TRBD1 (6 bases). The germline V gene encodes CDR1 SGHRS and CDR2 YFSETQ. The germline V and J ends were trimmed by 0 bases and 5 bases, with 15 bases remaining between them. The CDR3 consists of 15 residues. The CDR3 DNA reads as TGCGCCAGCAGCTTGGTCGGACAGCAGGTCGACGAGCAGTACTTC. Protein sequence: CASSLVGQQVDEQYF. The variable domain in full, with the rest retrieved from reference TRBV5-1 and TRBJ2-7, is KAGVTQTPRYLIKTRGQQVTLSCSPISGHRSVSWYQQTPGQGLQFLFEYFSETQRNKGNFPGRFSGRQFSNSRSEMNVSTLELGDSALYLCASSLVGQQVDEQYFGPGTRLTVT.

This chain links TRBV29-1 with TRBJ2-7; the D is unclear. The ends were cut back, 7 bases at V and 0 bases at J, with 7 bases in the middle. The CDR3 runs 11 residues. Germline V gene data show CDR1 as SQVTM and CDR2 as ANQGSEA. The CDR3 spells CSGAYSYEQYF. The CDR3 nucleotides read TGCAGCGGGGCCTACTCCTACGAGCAGTACTTC.

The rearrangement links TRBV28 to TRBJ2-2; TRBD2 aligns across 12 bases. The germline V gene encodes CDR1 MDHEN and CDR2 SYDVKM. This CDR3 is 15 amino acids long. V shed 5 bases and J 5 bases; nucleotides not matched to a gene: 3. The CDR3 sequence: CASSPSGRGTGELFF. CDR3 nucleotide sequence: TGTGCCAGCAGTCCTAGCGGGAGGGGGACCGGGGAGCTGTTTTTT.

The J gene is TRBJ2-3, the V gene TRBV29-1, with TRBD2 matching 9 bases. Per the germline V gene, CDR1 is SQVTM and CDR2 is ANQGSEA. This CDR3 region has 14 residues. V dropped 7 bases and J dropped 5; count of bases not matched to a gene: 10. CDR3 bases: TGCAGCGCCGGGGGCGGGAGGGATGGAGATACGCAGTATTTT. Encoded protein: CSAGGGRDGDTQYF.

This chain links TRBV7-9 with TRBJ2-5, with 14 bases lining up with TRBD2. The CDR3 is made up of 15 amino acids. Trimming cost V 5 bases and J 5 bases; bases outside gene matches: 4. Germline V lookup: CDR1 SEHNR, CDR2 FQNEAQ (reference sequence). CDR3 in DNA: TGTGCCAGCAGCGAGACTAGCGGGGGGGCGGAGACCCAGTACTTC. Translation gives CASSETSGGAETQYF. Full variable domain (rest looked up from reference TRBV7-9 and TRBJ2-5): DTGVSQNPRHKITKRGQNVTFRCDPISEHNRLYWYRQTLGQGPEFLTYFQNEAQLEKSRLLSDRFSAERPKGSFSTLEIQRTEQGDSAMYLCASSETSGGAETQYFGPGTRLLVL.

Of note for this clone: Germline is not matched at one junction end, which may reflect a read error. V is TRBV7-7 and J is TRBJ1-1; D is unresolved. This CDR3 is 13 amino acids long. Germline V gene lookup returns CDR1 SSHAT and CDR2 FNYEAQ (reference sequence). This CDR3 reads CASSSTPNTEAFF. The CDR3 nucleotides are TGTGCTAGCAGTTCGACACCGAACACTGAAGCTTTCTTT.

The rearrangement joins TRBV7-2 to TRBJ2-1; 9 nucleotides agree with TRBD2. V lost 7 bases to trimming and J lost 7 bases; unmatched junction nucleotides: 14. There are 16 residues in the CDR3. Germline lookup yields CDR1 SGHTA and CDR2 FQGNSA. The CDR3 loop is CASTPVGGGALNEQFF. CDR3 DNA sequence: TGTGCCAGCACACCAGTGGGCGGGGGGGCATTGAATGAGCAGTTCTTC.

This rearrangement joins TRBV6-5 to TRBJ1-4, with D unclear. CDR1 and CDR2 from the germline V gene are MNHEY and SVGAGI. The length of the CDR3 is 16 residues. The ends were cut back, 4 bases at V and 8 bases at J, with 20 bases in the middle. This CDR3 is CASSSPTSGLFEKLFF. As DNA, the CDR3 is TGTGCCAGCAGTTCGCCCACGTCGGGTTTGTTCGAAAAACTGTTTTTT.

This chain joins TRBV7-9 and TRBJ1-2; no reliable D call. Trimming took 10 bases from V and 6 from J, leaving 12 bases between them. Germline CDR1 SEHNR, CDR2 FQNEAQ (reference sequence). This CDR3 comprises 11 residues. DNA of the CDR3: TGTGCCATCCCCACTAGCGATGGCTACACCTTC. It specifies CAIPTSDGYTF.

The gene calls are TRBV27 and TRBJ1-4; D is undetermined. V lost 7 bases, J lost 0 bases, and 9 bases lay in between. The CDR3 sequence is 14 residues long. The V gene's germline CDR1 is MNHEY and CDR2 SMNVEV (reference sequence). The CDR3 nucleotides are TGTGCCAGCAAGCGGGAACCAACTAATGAAAAACTGTTTTTT. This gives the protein CASKREPTNEKLFF.